Listed here are 23 T cell receptor beta chains from one sample, sequenced in a study of shared clonotypes between healthy human individuals. The method was immunoSEQ multiplex PCR; TCRdb's version includes in-frame clones alone and lacks a portion of them. This table has roughly 600,000 clones, 98% appearing once. Terminally differentiated effector memory CD45RA+ cells were left out of the naive CD8 fraction, which was CD45RO-negative and positively selected for CCR7. Source material: naive CD8+ T cells sorted from blood. The receptors were sampled from a man between 25 and 39 years old in good health.

The chain has TRBV25-1 and TRBJ2-7; tentative D call: TRBD2 (5 bases). V lost 4 bases and J 1 base, leaving 20 bases between the germline ends. CDR3 length: 17 amino acids. CDR1 and CDR2 (germline): MGHDK, SYGVNS. CDR3 coding DNA: TGTGCCAGCAGTGGGGTCGGCAGGAGGTCCGGGTCCTACGAGCAGTACTTC. Amino acid sequence: CASSGVGRRSGSYEQYF.

CDR3 region: CAISESTGVIHEQYF. The DNA of the CDR3 is TGTGCCATCAGTGAGTCGACAGGGGTAATCCACGAGCAGTACTTC. The rearrangement uses TRBV10-3 and TRBJ2-7; 8 nucleotides match TRBD1. Trimming at V came to 0 bases and at J to 5 bases, leaving 6 bases not matched to a gene. This CDR3 is built from 15 residues. Germline CDR1 is ENHRY and CDR2 is SYGVKD.

On this clone: The same CDR3 also results from other DNA sequences found in this sample. This chain joins TRBV29-1 and TRBJ2-7, with TRBD1 identical over 7 bases. With V trimmed by 6 bases and J by 2 bases, 4 bases remained unmatched. Germline V lookup: CDR1 SQVTM, CDR2 ANQGSEA. The CDR3 totals 12 residues. DNA of the CDR3: TGCAGCGTCGAGACAGGGACCTACGAGCAGTACTTC. As protein: CSVETGTYEQYF.

This clone appeared a single time. The J gene is TRBJ1-2, the V gene TRBV2; TRBD1 is a possible D gene (5 bases). This CDR3 is 14 amino acids long. V lost 0 bases and J 8 bases, leaving 13 bases between the germline ends. The germline V gene encodes CDR1 SNHLY and CDR2 FYNNEI. CDR3 coding DNA: TGTGCCAGCAGTGAAGCGCTGGGGGGAAACGGCTACACCTTC. It specifies CASSEALGGNGYTF. The full variable domain, completed using reference TRBV2 and TRBJ1-2, is EPEVTQTPSHQVTQMGQEVILRCVPISNHLYFYWYRQILGQKVEFLVSFYNNEISEKSEIFDDQFSVERPDGSNFTLKIRSTKLEDSAMYFCASSEALGGNGYTFGSGTRLTVV.

This chain joins TRBV30 and TRBJ2-4; 7 nucleotides agree with TRBD2. Germline values: CDR1 GTSNPN, CDR2 SVGIG (reference sequence). CDR3 length: 10 amino acids. The V and J ends lost 8 bases and 5 bases, in that order; junction bases with no gene match: 0. CDR3 DNA sequence: TGTGCCGGGGGGGAAAACATTCAGTACTTC. The encoded protein is CAGGENIQYF.

The V and J genes are TRBV13 and TRBJ2-1; 9 positions agree with TRBD2. From germline, CDR1 is PRHDT and CDR2 FYEKMQ (reference sequence). The CDR3 is made up of 15 amino acids. Trimming at V came to 4 bases and at J to 10 bases, leaving 11 bases not matched to a gene. The CDR3: CASSWRNSGSVEQFF. CDR3 DNA: TGTGCCAGCAGCTGGCGAAATAGCGGGAGTGTCGAGCAGTTCTTC.

This rearrangement joins TRBV15 to TRBJ2-1; weak D call: TRBD1 (6 bases). The CDR3 extends over 16 amino acids. The germline gives CDR1 LNHNV, CDR2 YYDKDF (reference sequence). Trimming took off 6 bases at V and 0 bases at J, with 15 bases between the two ends. DNA for the CDR3: TGTGCCACCAGTCCCGGCAGGGGAAGCTCCTACAATGAGCAGTTCTTC. This gives the protein CATSPGRGSSYNEQFF.

This clone has just one count. V is TRBV14 and J is TRBJ2-7, with D possibly being TRBD1 (5 bases). Germline V gene data show CDR1 as SGHDN and CDR2 as FVKESK. The V end was cut by 0 bases, the J end by 6 bases, with 9 bases between. The CDR3 runs to 13 residues. CDR3 region: CASSQEKGAEQYF. CDR3 nucleotide sequence: TGTGCCAGCAGCCAAGAAAAAGGGGCCGAGCAGTACTTC.

Notes on this clone: Its ends do not fully match the called genes, so a read error is possible. The CDR3 spells CASSTSGGHNEQFF. The CDR3 nucleotides read TGTGCCAGCAGTACTAGCGGGGGGCACAATGAGCAGTTCTTC. This sequence joins TRBV19 and TRBJ2-1; 12 bases map to TRBD2. CDR1 is LNHDA, CDR2 SQIVND, per germline (reference sequence). CDR3 length: 14 residues.

The chain couples TRBV27 to TRBJ1-5; 11 bases fit TRBD1. Trimming at V came to 5 bases and at J to 6 bases, leaving 3 bases not matched to a gene. Germline V gene lookup returns CDR1 MNHEY and CDR2 SMNVEV (reference sequence). CDR3 length: 14 residues. The CDR3 DNA reads as TGTGCCAGCAGTGGACAGGGGGCTTTTCAGCCCCAGCATTTT. Amino acid sequence: CASSGQGAFQPQHF.

As to this clone: In the same sample, other DNA sequences code for this CDR3. The chain employs TRBV5-1 and TRBJ2-1; D is uncertain. Trimming left V 0 bases short and J 9 bases short, with 4 bases between. Germline assignment: CDR1 SGHRS and CDR2 YFSETQ. CDR3 length: 11 amino acids. This CDR3 is CASSLGPEQFF. The CDR3 DNA follows: TGCGCCAGCAGCTTGGGGCCTGAGCAGTTCTTC.

The V gene is TRBV2, the J gene TRBJ2-7, with D unclear. V shed 11 bases and J shed 3 bases, with 14 bases lying between them. The CDR3 consists of 12 residues. Germline CDR1 SNHLY, CDR2 FYNNEI. The CDR3 bases are TGTGCCGTCAAATCGGACCTCTACGAGCAGTACTTC. Encoded protein: CAVKSDLYEQYF. The full variable domain, its missing parts supplied by reference TRBV2 and TRBJ2-7, is EPEVTQTPSHQVTQMGQEVILRCVPISNHLYFYWYRQILGQKVEFLVSFYNNEISEKSEIFDDQFSVERPDGSNFTLKIRSTKLEDSAMYFCAVKSDLYEQYFGPGTRLTVT.

The CDR3 sequence is CASSSGFEGRGTEAFF. DNA for the CDR3: TGTGCCAGCAGCTCTGGGTTTGAGGGAAGGGGCACTGAAGCTTTCTTT. The rearrangement links TRBV7-9 to TRBJ1-1; D perhaps matches TRBD1 (5 bases). Germline CDR1 is SEHNR and CDR2 is FQNEAQ (reference sequence). Trimming left V 4 bases short and J 4 bases short, with 19 bases between. There are 16 residues in the CDR3.

This clone was seen just once. Other DNA sequences in this specimen translate into the identical CDR3. The chain employs TRBV4-1 and TRBJ2-7, with D possibly being TRBD1 (5 bases). The germline V gene encodes CDR1 MGHRA and CDR2 YSYEKL. The length of the CDR3 is 13 residues. V lost 3 bases, J lost 4 bases, and 10 bases lay in between. The CDR3 region has the DNA TGCGCCAGCAGCCATGGTCAGGGTTACGAGCAGTACTTC. It translates to CASSHGQGYEQYF.

This chain joins TRBV4-1 and TRBJ1-5; tentatively, D is TRBD1 (5 bases). The CDR3 length is 15 residues. The V and J ends lost 0 bases and 1 base respectively, with 7 bases between them. Germline CDR1 is MGHRA and CDR2 is YSYEKL. This CDR3 reads CASSQEDKSNQPQHF. The DNA for the CDR3 is TGCGCCAGCAGCCAAGAGGACAAAAGCAATCAGCCCCAGCATTTT.

This clone was recorded only once. V usage is TRBV27 and J usage is TRBJ1-2; D remains unclear. V was clipped by 8 bases and J by 8 bases, with 24 bases between them. The CDR3 runs to 15 residues. CDR1 is MNHEY, CDR2 SMNVEV, per germline (reference sequence). CDR3 nucleotides: TGTGCCAGCTCCTCTAATACCGGGTCCCTTTGGGGCTACACCTTC. Protein product: CASSSNTGSLWGYTF.

The gene calls are TRBV29-1 and TRBJ2-2, with D hard to call. The CDR3 has 12 amino acids. The V gene's germline CDR1 is SQVTM and CDR2 ANQGSEA. V lost 5 bases and J lost 2, with 6 bases in between. The CDR3 coding sequence is TGCAGCGTTCGTCCCAACACCGGGGAGCTGTTTTTT. Translation gives CSVRPNTGELFF.

The chain joins TRBV5-1 to TRBJ1-2, with a possible D match to TRBD1 (6 bases). V was shortened by 0 bases and J by 6 bases, with 15 bases between the two germline ends. The length of the CDR3 is 15 residues. Germline CDR1 is SGHRS and CDR2 is YFSETQ. The CDR3 sequence is CASSLGRGSGDGYTF. In DNA, the CDR3 is TGCGCCAGCAGCTTGGGGAGGGGGTCTGGAGATGGCTACACCTTC.

Here the CDR3 reads CASSIGLPKGTNQPQHF. The CDR3 nucleotides read TGTGCCAGTAGTATTGGTTTACCGAAGGGCACCAATCAGCCCCAGCATTTT. The J gene is TRBJ1-5, the V gene TRBV19, with no clear D. Deletions cut 3 bases from V and 3 bases from J, with 18 bases between. Germline V gene data show CDR1 as LNHDA and CDR2 as SQIVND (reference sequence). The CDR3 is 17 amino acids.

The genes are TRBV2 and TRBJ2-7; D remains ambiguous. There are 14 residues in the CDR3. V lost 2 bases and J 3 bases, leaving 11 bases between the germline ends. Germline V gene data show CDR1 as SNHLY and CDR2 as FYNNEI. DNA of the CDR3: TGTGCCAGCAGTGAAAAACCAGTCCACTACGAGCAGTACTTC. Its translation: CASSEKPVHYEQYF.

This chain joins TRBV9 and TRBJ1-1; D gene unclear. Germline V lookup: CDR1 SGDLS, CDR2 YYNGEE. The V and J ends lost 4 bases and 8 bases respectively, with 15 bases between them. The length of the CDR3 is 13 residues. DNA of the CDR3: TGTGCCAGCAGCCCATCGGGTTTAGCCGAAGCTTTCTTT. As protein: CASSPSGLAEAFF. Full variable domain (rest looked up from reference TRBV9 and TRBJ1-1): DSGVTQTPKHLITATGQRVTLRCSPRSGDLSVYWYQQSLDQGLQFLIQYYNGEERAKGNILERFSAQQFPDLHSELNLSSLELGDSALYFCASSPSGLAEAFFGQGTRLTVV.

Points on this clone: The same CDR3 is also encoded by other DNA sequences in this sample. The genes are TRBV13 and TRBJ1-1; tentative D call: TRBD1 (5 bases). CDR3 length equals 14 residues. Trimming removed 2 bases at V and 0 bases at J, with 7 bases between. Germline lookup yields CDR1 PRHDT and CDR2 FYEKMQ (reference sequence). For the CDR3, the DNA is TGTGCCAGCAGCTTACAGGGTATGAACACTGAAGCTTTCTTT. Residues: CASSLQGMNTEAFF.

This chain connects TRBV2 to TRBJ1-3; 7 bases match TRBD1. J gave up 3 bases and V 5 bases, and 10 bases lay outside the gene matches. The V gene's germline CDR1 is SNHLY and CDR2 FYNNEI. The CDR3 length is 16 residues. The CDR3 nucleotides read TGTGCCAGCAGTCCCACCACAGGGGCAAGTGGAAACACCATATATTTT. Encoded protein: CASSPTTGASGNTIYF. Variable domain in full (rest from reference TRBV2 and TRBJ1-3): EPEVTQTPSHQVTQMGQEVILRCVPISNHLYFYWYRQILGQKVEFLVSFYNNEISEKSEIFDDQFSVERPDGSNFTLKIRSTKLEDSAMYFCASSPTTGASGNTIYFGEGSWLTVV.